The clone carrying this T cell receptor beta chain occurred once. This sample was taken from a study of CD8 T cells in Susac syndrome. Random hexamers were used to reverse transcribe the RNA input (about 0.45 to 1 ug). From the immunoSEQ multiplex PCR reads, TCRdb called clonotypes with MiXCR, one entry per CDR3 protein. The sample holds fewer than 200,000 distinct CDR3 sequences, roughly 92% seen once. The germline CDR1 and CDR2 sequences are LGHDT and YNNKEL (reference sequence). Trimming pared 1 base from V and 10 bases from J, leaving 11 bases between. The CDR3 is 14 residues long. V usage is TRBV3-1 and J usage is TRBJ1-6, with no clear D. This sequence originates from a human donor in good health. The sample consisted of CD4+ T cells from PBMCs. The CDR3 sequence is CASSQAGFASPLHF. CDR3 sequence (DNA): TGTGCCAGCAGCCAAGCTGGGTTCGCCTCACCCCTCCACTTT.